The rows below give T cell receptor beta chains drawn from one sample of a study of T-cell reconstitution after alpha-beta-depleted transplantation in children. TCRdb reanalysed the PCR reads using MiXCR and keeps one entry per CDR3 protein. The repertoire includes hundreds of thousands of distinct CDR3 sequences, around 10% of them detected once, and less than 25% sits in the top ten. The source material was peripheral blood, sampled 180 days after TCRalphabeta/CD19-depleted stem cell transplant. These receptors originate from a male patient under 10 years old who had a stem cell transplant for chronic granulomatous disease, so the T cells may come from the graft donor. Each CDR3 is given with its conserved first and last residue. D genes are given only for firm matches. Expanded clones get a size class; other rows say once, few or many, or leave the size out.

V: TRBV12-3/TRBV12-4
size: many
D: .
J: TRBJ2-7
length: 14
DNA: TGTGCCAGCAGTTTGGGGGGAGGCTCCTACGAGCAGTACTTC
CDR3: CASSLGGGSYEQYF

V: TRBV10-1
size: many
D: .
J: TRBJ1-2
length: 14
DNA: TGCGCCAGCAGTGAGGGGCAGGCCCCCTATGGCTACACCTTC
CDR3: CASSEGQAPYGYTF

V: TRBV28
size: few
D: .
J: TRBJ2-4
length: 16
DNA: TGTGCCAGCAGTCCCCGACAGGGACTAGCCAAAAACATTCAGTACTTC
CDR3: CASSPRQGLAKNIQYF

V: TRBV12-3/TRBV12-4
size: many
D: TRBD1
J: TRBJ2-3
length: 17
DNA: TGTGCCAGCAGTTTTGCCCGAGACAGGGGGCATCCAGATACGCAGTATTTT
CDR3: CASSFARDRGHPDTQYF

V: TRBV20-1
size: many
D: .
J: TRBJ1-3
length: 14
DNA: TGCAGTGCTCTCGAACGGAGCTCTGGAAACACCATATATTTT
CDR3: CSALERSSGNTIYF

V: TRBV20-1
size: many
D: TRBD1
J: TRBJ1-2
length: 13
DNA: TGCAGTGCTGCGCAGGGGGGATTCTATGGCTACACCTTC
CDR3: CSAAQGGFYGYTF

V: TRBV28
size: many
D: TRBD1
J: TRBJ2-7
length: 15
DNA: TGTGCCAGCAGTTCCATCAGGGGGCTCTCCTACGAGCAGTACTTC
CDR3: CASSSIRGLSYEQYF

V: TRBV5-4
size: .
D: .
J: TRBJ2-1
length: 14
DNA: TGTGCCAGCAGCTCCTTTAGCTCCTACAATGAGCAGTTCTTC
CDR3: CASSSFSSYNEQFF

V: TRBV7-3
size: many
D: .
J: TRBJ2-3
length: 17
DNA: TGTGCCAGCAGCTTATTATCACGCTGGGGGGACACAGATACGCAGTATTTT
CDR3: CASSLLSRWGDTDTQYF

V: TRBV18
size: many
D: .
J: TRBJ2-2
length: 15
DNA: TGTGCCAGCTCATGGGGGCATACGAACACCGGGGAGCTGTTTTTT
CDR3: CASSWGHTNTGELFF

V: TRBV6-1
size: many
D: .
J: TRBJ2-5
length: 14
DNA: TGTGCCAGCACCCTTAGGGGGGGCGCGGAGACCCAGTACTTC
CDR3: CASTLRGGAETQYF

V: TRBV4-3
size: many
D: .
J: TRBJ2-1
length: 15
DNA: TGCGCCAGCAGCCAAAGACGCCTCTCCTACAATGAGCAGTTCTTC
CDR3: CASSQRRLSYNEQFF

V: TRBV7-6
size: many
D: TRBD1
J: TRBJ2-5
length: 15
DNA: TGTGCCAGCAGCTACGGACAGGCTGAATGGGAGACCCAGTACTTC
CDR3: CASSYGQAEWETQYF

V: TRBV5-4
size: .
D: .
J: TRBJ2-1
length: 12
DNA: TGTGCCAGCAGCTTGGAGTGGAATGAGCAGTTCTTC
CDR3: CASSLEWNEQFF

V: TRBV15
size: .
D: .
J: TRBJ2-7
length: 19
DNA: TGTGCCACCAGCCTTGGCGGGTCTGGTTGGGCTAGCCGGAGCTACGAGCAGTACTTC
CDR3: CATSLGGSGWASRSYEQYF

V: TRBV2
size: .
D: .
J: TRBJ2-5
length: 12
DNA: TGTGCCAGTCAGTCCGGCGGGGAGACCCAGTACTTC
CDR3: CASQSGGETQYF

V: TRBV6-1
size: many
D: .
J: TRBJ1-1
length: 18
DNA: TGTGCCAGCAGCTCCTTTAGGGGGGGCCGTATTTCGAACACTGAAGCTTTCTTT
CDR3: CASSSFRGGRISNTEAFF

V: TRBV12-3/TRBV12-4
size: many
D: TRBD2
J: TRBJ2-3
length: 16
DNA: TGTGCCAGCAGACCCTCTAGCGGGGGGGTGACAGATACGCAGTATTTT
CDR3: CASRPSSGGVTDTQYF

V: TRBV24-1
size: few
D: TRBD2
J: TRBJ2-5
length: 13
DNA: TGTGCCACCAGTCGGGGGGGGGAAGAGACCCAGTACTTC
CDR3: CATSRGGEETQYF

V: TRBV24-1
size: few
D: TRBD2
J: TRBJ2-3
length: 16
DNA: TGTGCCACCAGTGCCAAGACTAGCGGGAGCACAGATACGCAGTATTTT
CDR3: CATSAKTSGSTDTQYF

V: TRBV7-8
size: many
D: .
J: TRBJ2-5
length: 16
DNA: TGTGCCAGCAGCTTAGTTTTAGAGGTCCCCCCGGGGACCCAGTACTTC
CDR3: CASSLVLEVPPGTQYF

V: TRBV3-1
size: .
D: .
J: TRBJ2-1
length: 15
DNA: TGTGCCAGCAGCCATGTACTAACCTCCTACAATGAGCAGTTCTTC
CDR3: CASSHVLTSYNEQFF

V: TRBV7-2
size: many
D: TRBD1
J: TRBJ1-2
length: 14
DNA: TGTGCCAGCAGCTTAGGCGACAGGGAGTATGGCTACACCTTC
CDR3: CASSLGDREYGYTF

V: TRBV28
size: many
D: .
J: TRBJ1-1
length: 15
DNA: TGTGCCAGCAGTTCTTTGGGGAGGGGGAACACTGAAGCTTTCTTT
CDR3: CASSSLGRGNTEAFF

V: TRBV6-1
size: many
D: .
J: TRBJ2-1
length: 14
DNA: TGTGCCAGCAGGCCCCCGCGATCTTACAATGAGCAGTTCTTC
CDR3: CASRPPRSYNEQFF

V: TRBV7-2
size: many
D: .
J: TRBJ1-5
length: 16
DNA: TGTGCCAGCAGCGTACAACAGGGACGGGGCAATCAGCCCCAGCATTTT
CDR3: CASSVQQGRGNQPQHF

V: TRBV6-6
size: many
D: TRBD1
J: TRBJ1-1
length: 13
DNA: TGTGCCAGCAGGGACAGGGTGAACACTGAAGCTTTCTTT
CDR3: CASRDRVNTEAFF

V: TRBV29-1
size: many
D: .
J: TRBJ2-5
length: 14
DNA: TGCAGCGTTGATCCCCCTTTGGGGTTGGAGACCCAGTACTTC
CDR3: CSVDPPLGLETQYF

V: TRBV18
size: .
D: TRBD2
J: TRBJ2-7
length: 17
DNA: TGTGCCTCCTGCCTATCCGGGACTAGTCGGGTCGTTCGCGAGCAGTACTTC
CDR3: CASCLSGTSRVVREQYF

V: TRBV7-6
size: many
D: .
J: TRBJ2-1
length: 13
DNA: TGTGCCAGCAGCCCCCGCACCGACAATGAGCAGTTCTTC
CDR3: CASSPRTDNEQFF

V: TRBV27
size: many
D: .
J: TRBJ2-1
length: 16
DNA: TGTGCCAGCAGATCTCCTGGGGCTAGCGTCAAAAATGAGCAGTTCTTC
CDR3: CASRSPGASVKNEQFF

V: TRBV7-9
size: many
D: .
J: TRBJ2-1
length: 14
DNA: TGTGCCAGCAGAAACCAGGGTTCCTACAATGAGCAGTTCTTC
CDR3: CASRNQGSYNEQFF

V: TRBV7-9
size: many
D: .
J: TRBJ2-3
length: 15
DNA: TGTGCCAGCAGCTTGGTAGGGGCTAGCACAGATACGCAGTATTTT
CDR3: CASSLVGASTDTQYF

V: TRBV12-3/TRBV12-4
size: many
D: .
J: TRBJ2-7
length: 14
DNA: TGTGCCAGCAGCTCCTGGGGGGCGGAATACGAGCAGTACTTC
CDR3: CASSSWGAEYEQYF

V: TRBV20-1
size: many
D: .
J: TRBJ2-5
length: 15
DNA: TGCAGTGCTGCTCGCCAAACAGTATTCCAAGAGACCCAGTACTTC
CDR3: CSAARQTVFQETQYF

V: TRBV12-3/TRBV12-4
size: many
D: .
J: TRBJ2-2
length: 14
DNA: TGTGCCTCCGACATGGGCTGGGACACCGGGGAGCTGTTTTTT
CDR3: CASDMGWDTGELFF

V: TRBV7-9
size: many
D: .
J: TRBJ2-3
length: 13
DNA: TGTGCCAGCAGCCCAGGTCGAGGAGATACGCAGTATTTT
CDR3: CASSPGRGDTQYF

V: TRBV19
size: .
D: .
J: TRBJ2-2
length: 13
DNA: TGTGCCGCCTCGAAGCGTGGAACCGGGGAGCTGTTTTTT
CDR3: CAASKRGTGELFF

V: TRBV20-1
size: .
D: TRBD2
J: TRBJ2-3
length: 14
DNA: TGCAGTGCGGGAAGCGGGGCGGGCAGAGACACGCAGTATTTT
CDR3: CSAGSGAGRDTQYF

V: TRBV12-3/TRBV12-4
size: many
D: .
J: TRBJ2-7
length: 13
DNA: TGTGCCAGCAGTGGGAGGGACAGCTACGAGCAGTACTTC
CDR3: CASSGRDSYEQYF

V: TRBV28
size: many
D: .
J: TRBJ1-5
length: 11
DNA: TGTGCCAGCAGTACCAATCAGCCCCAGCATTTT
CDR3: CASSTNQPQHF

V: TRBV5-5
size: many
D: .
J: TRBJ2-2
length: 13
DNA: TGTGCCAGCAGCTTGTGGGTCGACGGGGAGCTGTTTTTT
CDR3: CASSLWVDGELFF

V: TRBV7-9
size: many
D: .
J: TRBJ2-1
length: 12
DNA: TGTGCCAGCAGCTTACAATACAATGAGCAGTTCTTC
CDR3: CASSLQYNEQFF

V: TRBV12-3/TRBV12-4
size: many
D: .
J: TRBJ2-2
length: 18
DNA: TGTGCCAGCAGCTTAAAGATGGGCCCCTTGACGAACACCGGGGAGCTGTTTTTT
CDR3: CASSLKMGPLTNTGELFF

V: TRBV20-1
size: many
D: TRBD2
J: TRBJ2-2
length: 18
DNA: TGCAGTGCTAGAGATCCCCGGACTAGCGGGGCGGGCACCGGGGAGCTGTTTTTT
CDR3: CSARDPRTSGAGTGELFF

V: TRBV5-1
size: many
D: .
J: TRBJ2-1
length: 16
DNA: TGCGCCAGCAGCACGACGGGAACTTACCGAGGCAATGAGCAGTTCTTC
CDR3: CASSTTGTYRGNEQFF

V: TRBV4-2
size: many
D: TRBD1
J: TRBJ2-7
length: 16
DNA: TGTGCCAGCAGCCAAGGATTCGGACAGGGCTCCTACGAGCAGTACTTC
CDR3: CASSQGFGQGSYEQYF

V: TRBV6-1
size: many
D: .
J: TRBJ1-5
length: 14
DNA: TGTGCCAGCACCAAGTTTTTAGACAATCAGCCCCAGCATTTT
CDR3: CASTKFLDNQPQHF

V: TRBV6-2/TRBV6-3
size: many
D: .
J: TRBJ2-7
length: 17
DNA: TGTGCCAGCAGCCTGGACTCGCACCAACCCAGCTCCTACGAGCAGTACTTC
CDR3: CASSLDSHQPSSYEQYF

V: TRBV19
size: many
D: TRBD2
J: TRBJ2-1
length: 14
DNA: TGTGCCAGTAGTGGGCTAGCGGAGTACAATGAGCAGTTCTTC
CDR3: CASSGLAEYNEQFF

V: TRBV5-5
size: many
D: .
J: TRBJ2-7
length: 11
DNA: TGTGCCAGCAGCTACTCGGGGGAGCAGTACTTC
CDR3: CASSYSGEQYF